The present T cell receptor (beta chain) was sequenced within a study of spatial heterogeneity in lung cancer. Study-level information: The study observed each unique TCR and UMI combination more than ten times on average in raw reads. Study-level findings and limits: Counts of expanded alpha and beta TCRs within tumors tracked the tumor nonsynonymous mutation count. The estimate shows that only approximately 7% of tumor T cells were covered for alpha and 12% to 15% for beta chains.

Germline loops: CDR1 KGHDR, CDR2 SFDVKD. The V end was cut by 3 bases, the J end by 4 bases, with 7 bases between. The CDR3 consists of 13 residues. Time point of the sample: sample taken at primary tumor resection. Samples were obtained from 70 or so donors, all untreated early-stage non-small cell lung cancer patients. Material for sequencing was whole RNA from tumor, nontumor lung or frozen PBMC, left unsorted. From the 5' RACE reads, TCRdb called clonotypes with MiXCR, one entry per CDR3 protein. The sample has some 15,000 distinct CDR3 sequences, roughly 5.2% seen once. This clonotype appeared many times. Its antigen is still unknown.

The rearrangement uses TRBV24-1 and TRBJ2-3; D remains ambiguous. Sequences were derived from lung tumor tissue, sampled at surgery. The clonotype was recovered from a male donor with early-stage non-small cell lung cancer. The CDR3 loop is CATSDRGADTQYF. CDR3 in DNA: TGTGCCACCAGTGATCGTGGCGCAGATACGCAGTATTTT.